These 25 T cell receptor beta chains were all obtained from the same sample, sequenced in a study of blood T cell repertoires in COVID-19. Clones were read by immunoSEQ multiplex PCR, and TCRdb kept only the in-frame ones, dropping some. Of over 100,000 clones listed, around nine tenths are singletons. Sequenced: peripheral blood. The origin of the receptors is a human donor with acute or convalescent COVID-19. The donor label of this sample is uncertain.

The chain has TRBV13 and TRBJ2-5; possibly TRBD1 for D (6 bases). V lost 4 bases, J lost 5 bases, and 17 bases lay in between. Germline V gives CDR1 PRHDT, CDR2 FYEKMQ (reference sequence). The CDR3 sequence is 15 residues long. The CDR3: CASSSGTDRSETQYF. In DNA form, the CDR3 reads TGTGCCAGCAGCTCCGGAACGGACAGATCCGAGACCCAGTACTTC.

A word on this clone: The junction departs from the called germline gene at one end, perhaps through a read error. The rearrangement uses TRBV4-1 and TRBJ1-4; D not certain. The CDR3 covers 16 residues. Germline V lookup: CDR1 MGHRA, CDR2 YSYEKL. Here the CDR3 reads CASSQEMRGTNEKLFF. CDR3 coding DNA: TGCGCCAGTAGCCAAGAGATGAGAGGAACTAATGAAAAACTGTTTTTT.

The chain is built from TRBV5-6 and TRBJ1-1; 7 nucleotides agree with TRBD1. J lost 8 bases, V lost 3 bases, and 10 bases had no gene match. This CDR3 is built from 14 residues. Per the germline V gene, CDR1 is SGHDT and CDR2 is YYEEEE. CDR3 region: CASSSYTGDIEAFF. CDR3 in DNA: TGTGCCAGCAGCTCATATACAGGGGACATAGAAGCTTTCTTT.

The rearrangement joins TRBV27 to TRBJ1-2, with 11 bases matching TRBD1. Germline values: CDR1 MNHEY, CDR2 SMNVEV (reference sequence). J lost 4 bases, V lost 6 bases, and 13 bases had no gene match. This CDR3 is built from 17 residues. CDR3 DNA sequence: TGTGCCAGCAGCCCAACAGCCGGGACAGGGGGAAGCTATGGCTACACCTTC. This gives the protein CASSPTAGTGGSYGYTF.

CDR3 amino acids: CSVEAQGAGETQYF. The CDR3 bases are TGCAGCGTTGAAGCTCAGGGGGCGGGAGAGACCCAGTACTTC. The V call is TRBV29-1, the J call TRBJ2-5; TRBD1 aligns across 8 bases. CDR3 length: 14 residues. Trimming cost V 1 base and J 4 bases; bases outside gene matches: 5. Per the germline V gene, CDR1 is SQVTM and CDR2 is ANQGSEA. The variable domain in full, completed from reference TRBV29-1 and TRBJ2-5, reads SAVISQKPSRDICQRGTSLTIQCQVDSQVTMMFWYRQQPGQSLTLIATANQGSEATYESGFVIDKFPISRPNLTFSTLTVSNMSPEDSSIYLCSVEAQGAGETQYFGPGTRLLVL.

The chain employs TRBV6-2 or TRBV6-3 and TRBJ1-1; D is unclear. V lost 0 bases and J lost 1, with 6 bases in between. From germline, CDR1 is MNHEY and CDR2 SVGEGT. The CDR3 extends over 14 amino acids. DNA of the CDR3: TGTGCCAGCAGTTACTCGATTAGGAACACTGAAGCTTTCTTT. This sequence encodes CASSYSIRNTEAFF.

V gene TRBV7-6 combines with J gene TRBJ1-5; TRBD1 agrees at 11 bases. V dropped 4 bases and J dropped 5; count of bases not matched to a gene: 16. The CDR3 covers 19 residues. In germline, CDR1 is SGHVS, CDR2 FNYEAQ. For the CDR3, the DNA is TGTGCCAGCAGCTCCCCCGGACAGGGGGCCAATGCCCTCGATCAGCCCCAGCATTTT. Translating gives CASSSPGQGANALDQPQHF.

This clone was detected only once. V and J are TRBV30 and TRBJ1-2, with 9 bases lining up with TRBD1. Germline-derived CDR1 and CDR2 are GTSNPN and SVGIG (reference sequence). The CDR3 covers 13 residues. Germline trimming cut 2 bases from V and 8 bases from J; bases unmatched to any gene: 6. Here the CDR3 reads CAWSLTGGEGYTF. The CDR3 nucleotides are TGTGCCTGGAGTTTAACAGGGGGCGAAGGCTACACCTTC.

This rearrangement joins TRBV7-3 to TRBJ2-3, with D perhaps matching TRBD2 (6 bases). The CDR3 runs to 14 residues. Germline assignment: CDR1 SGHTA and CDR2 FQGTGA. V lost 3 bases and J 0 bases, leaving 7 bases between the germline ends. In nucleotides, the CDR3 is TGTGCCAGCAGCTTCGGGGGAAGCACAGATACGCAGTATTTT. As protein: CASSFGGSTDTQYF.

This clone was seen just once. Within the sample, other DNA sequences also encode this same CDR3. The V call is TRBV5-5, the J call TRBJ2-5; D is unresolved. This CDR3 spans 11 amino acids. Trimming stripped 4 bases from V and 2 bases from J, with 3 bases between. Germline V CDR1 and CDR2: SGHKS, YYEKEE (reference sequence). CDR3 bases: TGTGCCAGCAGCACACAAGAGACCCAGTACTTC. Translation: CASSTQETQYF.

This rearrangement joins TRBV21-1 to TRBJ1-2; the table's D call, TRBD1, was not checked against the DNA. TRBV21-1 is classified as a pseudogene. This CDR3 has 15 residues. CDR3 sequence reads: CASSTRDSINYGYTF. DNA for the CDR3: TGTGCCAGCAGCACCAGGGACAGTATTAACTATGGCTACACCTTC.

The chain has TRBV5-1 and TRBJ2-3; possible D gene TRBD2, 6 bases. V was clipped by 0 bases and J by 0 bases, with 14 bases between them. CDR3 length: 17 amino acids. The germline V gene has CDR1 SGHRS and CDR2 YFSETQ. CDR3 amino acids: CASSLERLVPSTDTQYF. CDR3 DNA sequence: TGCGCCAGCAGCTTGGAGCGACTAGTACCGAGCACAGATACGCAGTATTTT.

V is TRBV28 and J is TRBJ2-7; D is perhaps TRBD1 (5 bases). The V end was cut by 1 base, the J end by 3 bases, with 16 bases between. CDR1 and CDR2 (germline): MDHEN, SYDVKM. The length of the CDR3 is 16 residues. The CDR3 DNA is TGTGCCAGCAGTTTATTTCGTTGGGGCCACGGCTACGAGCAGTACTTC. Its translation: CASSLFRWGHGYEQYF.

The rearrangement uses TRBV3-1 (or the pseudogene TRBV3-2) and TRBJ2-1, with 11 positions matching TRBD2. Germline values: CDR1 LGHDT, CDR2 YNNKEL (reference sequence). The CDR3 covers 15 residues. With 5 bases clipped from V and 6 bases from J, the junction kept 6 bases outside the gene matches. For the CDR3, the DNA is TGTGCCAGCAGCTTAGCGGGAGGGGGGGGCAATGAGCAGTTCTTC. Its translation is CASSLAGGGGNEQFF.

The chain is built from TRBV5-4 and TRBJ2-7, with TRBD1 matching 7 bases. Germline CDR1 and CDR2: SGHNT and YYREEE (reference sequence). V lost 5 bases, J lost 5 bases, and 7 bases stayed unmatched. The CDR3 extends over 13 amino acids. This CDR3 reads CASRKDRDHEQYF. The CDR3 nucleotides are TGTGCCAGCAGAAAAGACAGGGACCACGAGCAGTACTTC.

The V gene is TRBV18, the J gene TRBJ2-7, with 12 bases identical to TRBD2. After removal of 1 base from V and 5 bases from J, the junction contained 6 bases not matched to a gene. The CDR3 runs to 16 residues. Germline CDR1 reads KGHSH; CDR2 reads LQKENI. In DNA form, the CDR3 reads TGTGCCAGCTCACCACTGACTAGCGGGAGCGGAGACGAGCAGTACTTC. Its protein is CASSPLTSGSGDEQYF. Variable domain in full (rest from reference TRBV18 and TRBJ2-7): NAGVMQNPRHLVRRRGQEARLRCSPMKGHSHVYWYRQLPEEGLKFMVYLQKENIIDESGMPKERFSAEFPKEGPSILRIQQVVRGDSAAYFCASSPLTSGSGDEQYFGPGTRLTVT.

The chain has TRBV19 and TRBJ1-2; 12 bases are a match to TRBD1. The germline V gene encodes CDR1 LNHDA and CDR2 SQIVND (reference sequence). This CDR3 has 15 amino acids. The junction had 3 bases not matched to a gene; V was cut back by 3 bases and J by 4 bases. For the CDR3, the DNA is TGTGCCAGTAGTATCGGGACAGGGGGCTTCTATGGCTACACCTTC. This gives the protein CASSIGTGGFYGYTF.

The V call is TRBV3-1 (or the pseudogene TRBV3-2), the J call TRBJ1-6; weak D call: TRBD1 (6 bases). The CDR3 has 12 residues. CDR1 and CDR2 from the germline V gene are LGHDT and YNNKEL (reference sequence). The ends were cut back, 8 bases at V and 7 bases at J, with 9 bases in the middle. In nucleotides, the CDR3 is TGTGCCAGCTGTACAGGGAATTCACCCCTCCACTTT. Translated, it gives CASCTGNSPLHF.

The rearrangement joins TRBV5-1 to TRBJ2-3; the match to TRBD2 covers 11 bases. V shed 0 bases, J shed 4 bases, and the junction held 4 bases outside the gene matches. The CDR3 contains 16 residues. Germline V CDR1 and CDR2: SGHRS, YFSETQ. As DNA, the CDR3 is TGCGCCAGCAGCTTGGGACTAGCGGGAATTGCAGATACGCAGTATTTT. Amino acid sequence: CASSLGLAGIADTQYF.

This clone has only one observation. CDR3 coding DNA: TGTGCTAGTGGTCGGGACACCACTTGGGACGAGCAGTACTTC. It encodes CASGRDTTWDEQYF. This chain joins TRBV12-5 and TRBJ2-7; tentatively, D is TRBD1 (6 bases). The CDR3 sequence is 14 residues long. Trimming pared 5 bases from V and 5 bases from J, leaving 16 bases between. The germline CDR1 and CDR2 sequences are LGHNT and FRNRAP.

This chain joins TRBV11-2 and TRBJ2-1; 11 bases are shared with TRBD2. The germline gives CDR1 SGHAT, CDR2 FQNNGV. J lost 6 bases, V lost 1 base, and 11 bases had no gene match. The CDR3 totals 18 residues. The CDR3 region is CASSLAFGSGRAVNEQFF. DNA of the CDR3: TGTGCCAGCAGCTTAGCGTTTGGTAGCGGGAGGGCGGTCAATGAGCAGTTCTTC.

The rearrangement uses TRBV5-1 and TRBJ1-1; 9 bases agree with TRBD1. The junction had 4 bases not matched to a gene; V was cut back by 3 bases and J by 4 bases. Germline V lookup: CDR1 SGHRS, CDR2 YFSETQ. The CDR3 totals 14 residues. For the CDR3, the DNA is TGCGCCAGCAGCTATGGACAGGGGCGCACTGAAGCTTTCTTT. It translates to CASSYGQGRTEAFF.

The chain carries TRBV11-3 and TRBJ2-3, with no clear D. The CDR3 is 13 residues long. Looked up from germline, CDR1 is SGHNT and CDR2 is YENEEA. Trimming took 1 base from V and 4 from J, leaving 6 bases between them. The CDR3 nucleotides are TGTGCCAGCAGCTTAGTAGTTGCAGATACGCAGTATTTT. Its protein is CASSLVVADTQYF.

This clone occurred once. In DNA form, the CDR3 reads TGTGCCAGCGGACAGGGGGCGAGAGGGGCCAACGTCCTGACTTTC. Translated: CASGQGARGANVLTF. The chain links TRBV2 to TRBJ2-6; 11 bases align to TRBD1. Germline V CDR1 and CDR2: SNHLY, FYNNEI. This CDR3 has 15 amino acids. V was clipped by 8 bases and J by 4 bases; unmatched bases: 4. Filled out from reference TRBV2 and TRBJ2-6, the complete variable domain reads EPEVTQTPSHQVTQMGQEVILRCVPISNHLYFYWYRQILGQKVEFLVSFYNNEISEKSEIFDDQFSVERPDGSNFTLKIRSTKLEDSAMYFCASGQGARGANVLTFGAGSRLTVL.

This rearrangement joins TRBV18 to TRBJ2-3; no reliable D call. V lost 3 bases and J 3 bases, leaving 4 bases between the germline ends. Germline loops: CDR1 KGHSH, CDR2 LQKENI. The CDR3 spans 12 residues. The chain's CDR3 is CASSPTTDTQYF. DNA for the CDR3: TGTGCCAGCTCACCCACTACAGATACGCAGTATTTT.